This T cell receptor beta chain originates from a study of cytomegalovirus exposure and HLA in healthy donors. Germline values: CDR1 SNHLY, CDR2 FYNNEI. This CDR3 has 13 residues. For this clone: Its antigen is as yet unknown.

Study findings and constraints: Analysis performed later found 16,000 or so TCR beta sequences associated with HLA alleles at 0.05 false discovery rate. Donor immune exposure was known only as CMV serostatus. Researchers reported that a few CMV-associated chains were confirmed in vitro as CMV antigen-specific.

The PCR was carried out with 60 Vbeta primers and 13 Jbeta primers. TCRdb's copy holds only in-frame clones and misses some; the assay was immunoSEQ multiplex PCR. The sample shows about 180,000 clones, about four fifths of them seen only once. The clonotype was recovered from a woman between 50 and 59 years old in good health and CMV-seronegative. The rearrangement links TRBV2 to TRBJ2-5; no definite D call. Judging by the DNA end, TRBJ2-7 fits better; the J call may be wrong. Sequencing used PBMCs. Written as DNA, the CDR3 is TGTGCCAGTGATGTGAGGCGAGGCTACGAGCAGTACTTC. Translating it yields CASDVRRGYEQYF.